The rows below give T cell receptor beta chains drawn from one sample of a study of cytomegalovirus exposure and HLA in healthy donors. The repertoire was sequenced with immunoSEQ multiplex PCR; TCRdb's copy has only in-frame clones and lacks some. The data contain roughly 98,000 clones, roughly three quarters of them singletons. Specimen: PBMCs. Receptor source: a man aged 35 to 55 in good health and CMV-seronegative. Both conserved end residues are part of each CDR3. A D gene is named only where the DNA matches it firmly. Clone size is not always given. Where it is, it says once, few, many or a class for expanded clones.

V,J,size,D,CDR3,DNA
TRBV30,TRBJ1-5,-,TRBD1,CAWTTGYNQPQHF,TGTGCCTGGACGACAGGGTACAATCAGCCCCAGCATTTT
TRBV7-6,TRBJ2-1,-,-,CASSLAGGSTQGAEQFF,TGTGCCAGCAGCTTAGCTGGGGGGAGCACACAAGGGGCTGAGCAGTTCTTC
TRBV7-8,TRBJ2-5,-,TRBD1,CASSWGNSGTEQYF,TGTGCCAGCAGCTGGGGAAACTCCGGGACAGAGCAGTACTTC
TRBV2,TRBJ1-5,-,TRBD1,CASNNRGDQPQHF,TGTGCCAGCAACAACAGGGGGGATCAGCCCCAGCATTTT
TRBV5-3,TRBJ2-5,-,TRBD2,CARSLNGTSGSWETQYF,TGTGCCAGAAGCTTGAACGGGACTAGCGGGAGTTGGGAGACCCAGTACTTC
TRBV19,TRBJ1-5,-,-,CASSYSPGGNQPQHF,TGTGCCAGTAGTTATAGTCCAGGGGGCAATCAGCCCCAGCATTTT
TRBV28,TRBJ2-5,few,TRBD1,CASSSGQYQETQYF,TGTGCCAGCAGTTCGGGACAGTACCAAGAGACCCAGTACTTC
TRBV11-2,TRBJ2-2,-,-,CASSLAPTRRGLSTGELFF,TGTGCCAGCAGCTTAGCCCCAACCAGGAGGGGGCTTTCCACCGGGGAGCTGTTTTTT
TRBV14,TRBJ1-2,-,-,CASSPAGSSDGYTF,TGTGCCAGCAGCCCCGCGGGGTCGAGTGACGGCTACACCTTC
TRBV9,TRBJ1-3,-,-,CASAQSLGLSGNTIYF,TGTGCCAGCGCTCAAAGTTTGGGGCTTTCTGGAAACACCATATATTTT
TRBV7-9,TRBJ2-7,-,-,CSSSATQGSEQYF,TGTTCCAGCAGCGCGACCCAGGGTAGCGAGCAGTACTTC
TRBV19,TRBJ1-5,once,-,CASSINGNQPQHF,TGTGCCAGTAGTATCAACGGGAATCAGCCCCAGCATTTT
TRBV9,TRBJ1-1,-,-,CASSPFRDKGTEAFF,TGTGCCAGCAGCCCCTTCCGTGACAAAGGCACTGAAGCTTTCTTT
TRBV5-8,TRBJ2-7,-,-,CASMGGQAYEQYF,TGTGCCAGCATGGGTGGGCAAGCCTACGAGCAGTACTTC
TRBV4-3,TRBJ2-3,once,-,CASSQRSTDTQYF,TGCGCCAGCAGCCAGAGATCCACAGATACGCAGTATTTT
TRBV7-9,TRBJ2-1,few,TRBD2,CASSQGLADEQFF,TGTGCCAGCAGCCAGGGACTAGCGGATGAGCAGTTCTTC
TRBV4-1,TRBJ1-1,-,-,CASRERGGLSPEAFF,TGCGCCAGCAGGGAGAGGGGGGGCCTCAGCCCTGAAGCTTTCTTT
TRBV27,TRBJ1-2,-,-,CASSSQGSGYTF,TGTGCCAGCAGTTCACAGGGTTCCGGCTACACCTTC
TRBV7-7,TRBJ2-1,-,TRBD2,CASSAGLAGLNEQFF,TGTGCCAGCAGCGCCGGACTAGCGGGACTCAATGAGCAGTTCTTC
TRBV30,TRBJ1-2,few,-,CAWGQVGYGYTF,TGTGCCTGGGGACAAGTTGGTTATGGCTACACCTTC
TRBV30,TRBJ2-7,-,-,CAWSRGAVSYEQYF,TGTGCCTGGAGTCGTGGGGCGGTCTCCTACGAGCAGTACTTC
TRBV29-1,TRBJ2-7,few,TRBD1,CSVEDRGRYEQYF,TGCAGCGTTGAGGACAGGGGGCGGTACGAGCAGTACTTC
TRBV6-5,TRBJ2-7,-,-,CASSLFDGSTGEQYF,TGTGCCAGCAGTCTGTTTGATGGTTCAACTGGCGAGCAGTACTTC
TRBV28,TRBJ2-3,-,-,CASSWGGDTDTQYF,TGTGCCAGCAGCTGGGGCGGAGACACAGATACGCAGTATTTT
TRBV2,TRBJ2-1,-,TRBD2,CASSAGGGTNQFF,TGTGCCAGCAGTGCAGGTGGGGGGACTAACCAGTTCTTC
TRBV5-6,TRBJ1-6,-,TRBD1,CASSLYRGRSPLHF,TGTGCCAGCAGCTTATACAGGGGACGGTCACCCCTCCACTTT
TRBV9,TRBJ2-7,few,TRBD2,CASSVVAGKYEQYF,TGTGCCAGCAGCGTCGTAGCGGGGAAATACGAGCAGTACTTC
TRBV4-3,TRBJ2-5,-,TRBD2,CASSTSGRAWETQYF,TGCGCCAGCAGTACTAGCGGGAGGGCCTGGGAGACCCAGTACTTC
TRBV5-4,TRBJ2-4,-,-,CASSLDFGGPGTKNIQYF,TGTGCCAGCAGCTTGGATTTCGGGGGGCCAGGGACCAAAAACATTCAGTACTTC
TRBV11-2,TRBJ1-2,once,-,CASSRRGFGYTF,TGTGCCAGCAGCAGAAGGGGTTTTGGCTACACCTTC
TRBV18,TRBJ1-6,once,-,CASSQSKNNSPLHF,TGTGCCAGCTCACAATCTAAGAATAATTCACCCCTCCACTTT
TRBV9,TRBJ2-3,-,TRBD2,CASSVRTSGGADTQYF,TGTGCCAGCAGCGTAAGGACTTCCGGGGGGGCAGATACGCAGTATTTT
TRBV5-6,TRBJ2-5,-,TRBD2,CASSHQLAGGLETQYF,TGTGCCAGCAGCCACCAACTAGCGGGAGGGCTGGAGACCCAGTACTTC
TRBV2,TRBJ2-5,few,-,CASTKTGGITETQYF,TGTGCCAGCACCAAAACCGGAGGGATTACAGAGACCCAGTACTTC
TRBV4-3,TRBJ2-7,few,-,CASSRTRSRSYEQYF,TGCGCCAGCAGTCGGACACGCTCTCGCTCCTACGAGCAGTACTTC
TRBV2,TRBJ2-3,-,-,CASSAPNTDTQYF,TGTGCCAGCAGTGCCCCAAACACAGATACGCAGTATTTT
TRBV5-1,TRBJ2-1,-,TRBD1,CASSSGRPGQGADEQFF,TGCGCCAGCAGCTCAGGTAGGCCGGGACAGGGGGCCGATGAGCAGTTCTTC
TRBV9,TRBJ2-7,-,-,CASSPLGQSSYEQYF,TGTGCCAGCAGCCCACTCGGACAGTCCTCCTACGAGCAGTACTTC
TRBV27,TRBJ2-7,-,TRBD1,CASSLSIGQGYNEQYF,TGTGCCAGCAGTTTATCGATTGGACAGGGCTACAACGAGCAGTACTTC
TRBV28,TRBJ2-7,-,-,CASRKGGGSGPYEQYF,TGTGCCAGCAGGAAGGGGGGGGGTAGCGGACCCTACGAGCAGTACTTC
TRBV9,TRBJ1-1,-,-,CASSGITENTEAFF,TGTGCCAGCAGCGGAATCACAGAGAACACTGAAGCTTTCTTT